This entry lists 14 T cell receptor beta chains sequenced from one sample in a study of T cells in Graves' hyperthyroidism and ophthalmopathy. RNA transcripts were the template for amplifying TCR beta CDR3 regions. The study used the HTBI primer set for a first-round RT-PCR of the TCR CDR3. One entry per CDR3 protein, called by TCRdb with MiXCR from the multiplex PCR reads. The data show about 500,000 distinct CDR3 sequences, approximately 16% seen once. Source material: blood. The receptors originated from a woman in her 30s with Graves' ophthalmopathy.

This clonotype was detected many times. The chain joins TRBV13 to TRBJ2-3; 11 nucleotides match TRBD2. With V trimmed by 4 bases and J by 1 base, 7 bases remained unmatched. This CDR3 is built from 17 residues. Germline-derived CDR1 and CDR2 are PRHDT and FYEKMQ (reference sequence). This CDR3 is CASSSFLAGGRTDTQYF. The CDR3 region has the DNA TGTGCCAGCAGCTCGTTTCTAGCGGGAGGACGCACAGATACGCAGTATTTT.

This clonotype was counted a few times. J is TRBJ1-1 and V is TRBV6-2 or TRBV6-3, with D possibly being TRBD1 (5 bases). CDR3 length equals 15 residues. Trimming took 6 bases from V and 1 from J, leaving 15 bases between them. CDR1 is MNHEY and CDR2 is SVGEGT in the germline V gene. Here the CDR3 reads CASRDSGGKNTEAFF. The CDR3 DNA follows: TGTGCCAGCAGGGACTCGGGGGGTAAGAACACTGAAGCTTTCTTT.

This clonotype was observed a handful of times. The CDR3 DNA follows: TGTGCCAGCAGCTTCCTACGCACAGATACGCAGTATTTT. Translation: CASSFLRTDTQYF. The chain is built from TRBV7-2 and TRBJ2-3, with unresolved D. Deletions cut 3 bases from V and 1 base from J, with 5 bases between. Germline CDR1 is SGHTA and CDR2 is FQGNSA. This CDR3 is built from 13 residues.

This clonotype was observed a few times. A junction boundary mismatches the germline segment, possibly from a read error. The gene calls are TRBV20-1 and TRBJ2-7; 7 positions agree with TRBD2. Germline V gene lookup returns CDR1 DFQATT and CDR2 SNEGSKA (reference sequence). The CDR3 is 15 amino acids. CDR3 bases: TGTGCTGGGAGGGCCTCTGAGTCAGTTGGCTACGAGCAGTACTTC. Protein sequence: CAGRASESVGYEQYF.

The CDR3 DNA follows: TGTGCCAGTAGTATTCCCGGGACGCCGGTTCGTGAGCAGTTCTTC. Residues: CASSIPGTPVREQFF. The rearrangement uses TRBV19 and TRBJ2-1, with D perhaps assigned TRBD1 or TRBD2 (5 bases each). This CDR3 is built from 15 residues. Germline lookup yields CDR1 LNHDA and CDR2 SQIVND (reference sequence). The V gene lost 3 bases and the J gene lost 9 bases, with 18 bases spanning the gap.

This clonotype was seen at least ten times. This chain links TRBV20-1 with TRBJ2-1, with 9 positions matching TRBD1. V was clipped by 6 bases and J by 6 bases; unmatched bases: 12. The CDR3 is 15 amino acids. CDR1 is DFQATT, CDR2 SNEGSKA, per germline (reference sequence). The DNA for the CDR3 is TGCAGTGCCACAGGGGGCGGGAGTTTTTCCAATGAGCAGTTCTTC. Its translation is CSATGGGSFSNEQFF.

This clonotype was seen repeatedly, ten times or more. This chain uses TRBV7-2 with TRBJ2-5; 10 positions agree with TRBD2. With V trimmed by 5 bases and J by 3 bases, 3 bases remained unmatched. The germline gives CDR1 SGHTA, CDR2 FQGNSA. The CDR3 has 14 amino acids. CDR3 in amino acids: CASSPGTSEETQYF. In nucleotides, the CDR3 is TGTGCCAGCAGCCCAGGGACTAGCGAAGAGACCCAGTACTTC.

This clonotype came up many times. This chain links TRBV7-9 with TRBJ1-1; a possible D gene is TRBD1 (5 bases). There are 14 residues in the CDR3. Between the trimmed V and J ends, which lost 5 bases and 0 bases, there was a span of 10 bases. Per the germline V gene, CDR1 is SEHNR and CDR2 is FQNEAQ (reference sequence). As DNA, the CDR3 is TGTGCCAGCAGCCGACAGAATATGAACACTGAAGCTTTCTTT. It is translated as CASSRQNMNTEAFF.

This clonotype was seen a few times. V gene TRBV24-1 combines with J gene TRBJ1-5; 8 bases map to TRBD1. The CDR3 totals 14 residues. From germline, CDR1 is KGHDR and CDR2 SFDVKD. J was trimmed by 7 bases and V by 6 bases; bases with no gene match: 7. CDR3 bases: TGTGCCACCAGTAAAACAGGGGGGGGACAGCCCCAGCATTTT. Translating it yields CATSKTGGGQPQHF.

The rearrangement links TRBV6-1 to TRBJ1-1, with D maybe TRBD1 (5 bases). The CDR3 totals 18 residues. The germline V and J ends were trimmed by 2 bases and 5 bases, with 24 bases remaining between them. Germline assignment: CDR1 MNHNS and CDR2 SASEGT. Written as DNA, the CDR3 is TGTGCCAGCAGTGAACTCCTCGGGACGCGGGGTGGAGGGACTGAAGCTTTCTTT. Translation gives CASSELLGTRGGGTEAFF.

This clonotype was detected ten times or more. The V gene is TRBV30, the J gene TRBJ2-5; D gene ambiguous. V was trimmed by 2 bases and J by 7 bases, leaving 11 bases between them. Germline V gene lookup returns CDR1 GTSNPN and CDR2 SVGIG (reference sequence). The CDR3 sequence is 12 residues long. The CDR3 nucleotides read TGTGCCTGGAGTTCTCCCGTCGGGACCCAGTACTTC. It encodes CAWSSPVGTQYF.

This clonotype was picked up many times. V and J are TRBV13 and TRBJ2-5; D might be TRBD2 (6 bases). Germline V gene data show CDR1 as PRHDT and CDR2 as FYEKMQ (reference sequence). Trimming took 2 bases from V and 1 from J, leaving 14 bases between them. This CDR3 contains 16 residues. The CDR3 is CASSLLGGGSQETQYF. The CDR3 DNA reads as TGTGCCAGCAGCTTACTCGGGGGAGGCTCCCAAGAGACCCAGTACTTC.

This clonotype has ten or more counts. V gene TRBV5-1 combines with J gene TRBJ2-1; tentatively, D is TRBD1 (5 bases). This CDR3 comprises 13 residues. CDR1 and CDR2 from the germline V gene are SGHRS and YFSETQ. V shed 2 bases and J shed 9 bases, with 12 bases lying between them. DNA for the CDR3: TGCGCCAGCAGCTTCCAAGCAGGGCTTGAGCAGTTCTTC. Protein: CASSFQAGLEQFF.

As regards this clonotype: Since a much larger clone is just one base distant, this may be a read error. The genes are TRBV6-1 and TRBJ2-5; perhaps TRBD2 as D (5 bases). This CDR3 is 15 amino acids long. Germline V gene lookup returns CDR1 MNHNS and CDR2 SASEGT. V lost 1 base and J 5 bases, leaving 14 bases between the germline ends. For the CDR3, the DNA is TGTGCCAGCAGTGAAGGAATGGGAGCTTGGGAGACCCAGTACTTC. Translation: CASSEGMGAWETQYF.